A selection of T cell receptor beta chains follows, all from one sample in a study of cytomegalovirus exposure and HLA in healthy donors. Clones were read by immunoSEQ multiplex PCR, and TCRdb kept only the in-frame ones, dropping some. The sample yields some 100,000 clones, approximately 76% seen once. What was sequenced was PBMCs. These receptors came from a man in his fifties or sixties in good health and CMV-seropositive. The CDR3 runs from the conserved cysteine through the conserved F or W. A D gene is named only where the DNA matches it firmly. Not every row has a clone size; where given, it reads once, few, many or a size class.

TRBV11-2	14	NA	TRBD1	TRBJ2-7	TGTGCCAGCAGCCTAGGGACAGTTTCCTACGAGCAGTACTTC	CASSLGTVSYEQYF
TRBV7-2	14	NA	TRBD1	TRBJ1-2	TGTGCCAGCAGCCCGCGGACAGGGGAGAATGGCTACACCTTC	CASSPRTGENGYTF
TRBV7-9	15	NA	TRBD1	TRBJ1-4	TGTGCCAGCAGCTTTCAACAGGGGAGTGAAGAAAAACTGTTTTTT	CASSFQQGSEEKLFF
TRBV29-1	14	few	NA	TRBJ2-3	TGCAGCACCCGTGGGAGCGTTAGCACAGATACGCAGTATTTT	CSTRGSVSTDTQYF
TRBV13	22	NA	TRBD2	TRBJ2-1	TGTGCCAGCAGCCCTAGACCATCCGGAGGACTAGCGGGGTTGGGAGAGGGGTTTGAGCAGTTCTTC	CASSPRPSGGLAGLGEGFEQFF
TRBV29-1	16	NA	TRBD2	TRBJ2-7	TGCAGCGTCCTAGCGTTTGGCGGGAGGGCCCGGTACGAGCAGTACTTC	CSVLAFGGRARYEQYF
TRBV2	15	NA	NA	TRBJ1-6	TGTGCCAGCAAGCAGGAAGGAATTGGAAATTCACCCCTCCACTTT	CASKQEGIGNSPLHF
TRBV7-9	13	NA	NA	TRBJ2-5	TGTGCCAGCAGCTTTGGGGGCAAGGAGACCCAGTACTTC	CASSFGGKETQYF
TRBV19	15	few	NA	TRBJ1-4	TGTGCCAGTAGGCCGGGATCCAGTATCTATGAAAAACTGTTTTTT	CASRPGSSIYEKLFF
TRBV20-1	11	NA	NA	TRBJ2-1	TGCAGTGCTAGACTTGACAATGAGCAGTTCTTC	CSARLDNEQFF
TRBV4-3	15	few	TRBD1	TRBJ2-3	TGCGCCAGCAGCTACGACAGGGGAGGCACAGATACGCAGTATTTT	CASSYDRGGTDTQYF
TRBV21-1	16	NA	NA	TRBJ2-7	TGTGCCAGCCGAAAGCGGGCTAGCGGGAGGCACTACGAGCAGTACTTC	CASRKRASGRHYEQYF
TRBV7-9	14	few	TRBD1	TRBJ2-1	TGTGCCAGCAGCCCGCAGGGGGCTAGGAATGAGCAGTTCTTC	CASSPQGARNEQFF
TRBV4-1	15	once	TRBD1	TRBJ2-7	TGCGCCAGCAGCCGCACGGACAGGAATAACAACGAGCAGTACTTC	CASSRTDRNNNEQYF
TRBV5-6	14	few	TRBD1	TRBJ2-3	TGTGCCAGCAGAAACAGGGGGCGAACAGATACGCAGTATTTT	CASRNRGRTDTQYF
TRBV18	14	NA	NA	TRBJ1-5	TGTGCCAGCTCACCGGGGGGGGCCGAACAGCCCCAGCATTTT	CASSPGGAEQPQHF
TRBV5-6	14	few	NA	TRBJ2-7	TGTGCCAGCAGCTTGATGCGGCAGGGCTACGAGCAGTACTTC	CASSLMRQGYEQYF
TRBV27	15	few	TRBD2	TRBJ2-1	TGTGCCAGCAGTTTAGAGCGGGGGGGGAACAATGAGCAGTTCTTC	CASSLERGGNNEQFF
TRBV2	14	NA	TRBD2	TRBJ2-3	TGTGCCAGCGCTGGGGCTAGCGGGAGTGATACGCAGTATTTT	CASAGASGSDTQYF
TRBV6-5	13	NA	TRBD1	TRBJ1-1	TGTGCCAGCAGTTACCAGGGGGCCCCAACCCCTTTCTTT	CASSYQGAPTPFF
TRBV15	17	NA	TRBD2	TRBJ2-1	TGTGCCACCAGCAGAGACAGACTAGCGGGAGGATTTGATGAGCAGTTCTTC	CATSRDRLAGGFDEQFF
TRBV5-1	16	NA	TRBD1	TRBJ1-3	TGCGCCAGCAGCTTGGCCCCTACAGGGGGTGGAAACACCATATATTTT	CASSLAPTGGGNTIYF
TRBV7-6	12	NA	NA	TRBJ2-7	TGTGCCAGCAGCTCCTGGGGGGACGAGCAGTACTTC	CASSSWGDEQYF
TRBV5-1	19	NA	NA	TRBJ2-5	TGCGCCAGCAGCATTAGCCCTATGGGCAAAAAGAGCGGCCAAGAGACCCAGTACTTC	CASSISPMGKKSGQETQYF
TRBV11-3	14	NA	TRBD1	TRBJ2-7	TGTGCCAGCAGCGGCCGGACAGGCTCCTACGAGCAGTACTTC	CASSGRTGSYEQYF
TRBV19	14	NA	NA	TRBJ1-6	TGTGCCAGTAGTCCCCGGGACAAGGATTCACCCCTCCACTTT	CASSPRDKDSPLHF
TRBV5-1	16	NA	TRBD1	TRBJ2-5	TGCGCCAGCAGCTTCCCCCGGGACAGGGCTCAAGAGACCCAGTACTTC	CASSFPRDRAQETQYF
TRBV13	14	NA	TRBD2	TRBJ2-5	TGTGCCAGCAGCTTCAGGCGGGAGGGGGAGACCCAGTACTTC	CASSFRREGETQYF
TRBV19	20	NA	TRBD2	TRBJ2-2	TGTGCCAGTAGTATAGATGAATGGCTAGCGGGAGGAACGAACACCGGGGAGCTGTTTTTT	CASSIDEWLAGGTNTGELFF
TRBV11-2	16	NA	NA	TRBJ2-2	TGTGCCAGCAGCTTAGAGGGGCGGCCGAACACCGGGGAGCTGTTTTTT	CASSLEGRPNTGELFF
TRBV2	15	NA	TRBD2	TRBJ2-7	TGTGCCAGCAGGTTAGGACTAGCGGCTACCTACGAGCAGTACTTC	CASRLGLAATYEQYF
TRBV10-2	15	few	TRBD1	TRBJ2-2	TGCGCCAGCAGACCCGGGACAGGGGACACCGGGGAGCTGTTTTTT	CASRPGTGDTGELFF
TRBV5-6	17	NA	NA	TRBJ1-6	TGTGCCAGCAGCGAGACTACAGGGTCCTCTCCGAATTCACCCCTCCACTTT	CASSETTGSSPNSPLHF
TRBV5-1	14	NA	NA	TRBJ1-5	TGCGCCAGCAGCTTGGAGGGAGGGAATCAGCCCCAGCATTTT	CASSLEGGNQPQHF
TRBV14	15	few	NA	TRBJ2-7	TGTGCCAGCAGCCAGGGACAGCGGGGGCCCTACGAGCAGTACTTC	CASSQGQRGPYEQYF
TRBV10-3	15	NA	TRBD2	TRBJ2-1	TGTGCCATCAGTGGGACTAGCGGGAGCTACAATGAGCAGTTCTTC	CAISGTSGSYNEQFF
TRBV10-1	18	NA	TRBD1	TRBJ1-5	TGCGCCAGCACCGAGTCGGGACAGGCCTTTTTTCACAATCAGCCCCAGCATTTT	CASTESGQAFFHNQPQHF
TRBV27	13	NA	NA	TRBJ2-7	TGTGCCAGCAGTTGGGGGGGGCCCTACGAGCAGTACTTC	CASSWGGPYEQYF
TRBV9	15	NA	TRBD2	TRBJ2-3	TGTGCCAGCAGCGAGACTAGCGGGCGCACAGATACGCAGTATTTT	CASSETSGRTDTQYF
TRBV15	16	NA	NA	TRBJ1-1	TGTGCCACCAGCCCCGCCCTCAGGACGGGGTTAACTGAAGCTTTCTTT	CATSPALRTGLTEAFF
TRBV6-5	13	once	NA	TRBJ1-5	TGTGCCAGTAGGGGGGGGCTCAATCAGCCCCAGCATTTT	CASRGGLNQPQHF
TRBV7-2	13	NA	NA	TRBJ2-7	TGTGCCAGCAGCTTAGACAGAACCTACGAGCAGTACTTC	CASSLDRTYEQYF
TRBV6-5	14	NA	TRBD1	TRBJ2-7	TGTGCCAGCAGTTACGGACAGGGGGCGGTCGAGCAGTACTTC	CASSYGQGAVEQYF
TRBV7-7	15	NA	NA	TRBJ1-4	TGTGCTAGCAGCTTAGGGCACAGGGTTGGAGAAAAACTGTTTTTT	CASSLGHRVGEKLFF
TRBV5-6	15	NA	TRBD2	TRBJ2-5	TGTGCCAGCAGCTCCCCCCGGGAGGGCCAAGAGACCCAGTACTTC	CASSSPREGQETQYF
TRBV7-7	15	few	NA	TRBJ2-1	TGTGCTAGCAGCCCCCGGGCAGGGGAAGGCAATGAGCAGTTCTTC	CASSPRAGEGNEQFF
TRBV7-9	17	NA	NA	TRBJ2-4	TGTGCCAGCAGCGTCCCGGAGGGGCACAGTTACAAAAACATTCAGTACTTC	CASSVPEGHSYKNIQYF
TRBV27	15	NA	TRBD2	TRBJ2-7	TGTGCCAGCAGTCCTACTAGCGGGAGGGCCGAAGAGCAGTACTTC	CASSPTSGRAEEQYF
TRBV5-1	16	NA	TRBD1	TRBJ2-1	TGCGCCAGCAGCTTCGGGACAGGGGTCCCAGACAATGAGCAGTTCTTC	CASSFGTGVPDNEQFF
TRBV11-2	19	NA	NA	TRBJ1-1	TGTGCCAGCAGCTTACACCCCCGGGGACGCGGGGGCGTGAACACTGAAGCTTTCTTT	CASSLHPRGRGGVNTEAFF
TRBV6-5	11	NA	NA	TRBJ2-1	TGTGCCAGCAGTCGCGGATACGAGCAGTTCTTC	CASSRGYEQFF
TRBV19	13	NA	NA	TRBJ2-3	TGTGCCAGTAAGCCAGGGACAACAGATACGCAGTATTTT	CASKPGTTDTQYF
TRBV5-4	14	NA	NA	TRBJ2-5	TGTGCCAGCAGCTTAACAGTGGACCAAGAGACCCAGTACTTC	CASSLTVDQETQYF
TRBV4-1	16	NA	NA	TRBJ2-5	TGCGCCAGCAGCCAAGATTGGGTCAGGGTGCAAGAGACCCAGTACTTC	CASSQDWVRVQETQYF
TRBV5-6	14	NA	NA	TRBJ1-5	TGTGCCAGCAGCAAAGGGGAATACAATCAGCCCCAGCATTTT	CASSKGEYNQPQHF
TRBV28	14	NA	TRBD1	TRBJ1-5	TGTGCCAGCAGTTGGGGACAGGACGGTCAGCCCCAGCATTTT	CASSWGQDGQPQHF
TRBV14	15	NA	TRBD2	TRBJ2-7	TGTGCCAGCAGCCCCTTGACTAGCGGGAGGTACGAGCAGTACTTC	CASSPLTSGRYEQYF
TRBV2	15	NA	TRBD1	TRBJ1-5	TGTGCCAGCAGAGGGGACAGCAGCCCCAATCAGCCCCAGCATTTT	CASRGDSSPNQPQHF
TRBV5-1	14	NA	TRBD2	TRBJ2-7	TGCGCCAGCAGCTCTGGACTAGCGTTTGACGAGCAGTACTTC	CASSSGLAFDEQYF
TRBV5-5	16	NA	TRBD2	TRBJ2-7	TGTGCCAGCAGCTTGAGTGGGGGACTAGATCCCCACGAGCAGTACTTC	CASSLSGGLDPHEQYF